The sequence of this T cell receptor (beta chain) was determined in a study of T-cell reconstitution after alpha-beta-depleted transplantation in children (dated by TCRdb to the mid-2010s). For the wider study: The study quantitatively tracked T-cell immune reconstitution after TCRalphabeta/CD19-depleted allogeneic hematopoietic cell transplantation in children using TCR repertoire profiling.

The treatment or condition label, read with the paper, signifies: allogeneic hematopoietic cell transplantation with graft depleted of TCRalphabeta T cells and CD19 B cells. The transplant recipients were children given TCRalphabeta/CD19-depleted allogeneic hematopoietic cell grafts. Libraries were constructed by PCR. Sequencing took place on an Illumina HiSeq 2500. TCR library preparation used molecular barcoding, with unique molecular identifiers applied to normalize quantification of the TCRbeta repertoire. TCRdb handled the public reads itself, with Q25 trimming in fastp and clone calling in MiXCR, and kept productive beta chains. Rows with a matching CDR3 protein are joined into one entry that keeps the most common DNA and genes. The sample includes fewer than 550,000 distinct CDR3 sequences, with over 10% observed a single time. The ten largest clones take up 13% to 15% of the sample. Comment on this clonotype: The antigen this receptor binds is unknown. The record has no base qualities; no much larger clone is one base away.

The V end gives up 5 bases and the J end 4 bases, leaving 8 bases in the junction not matched to a gene. Spanning cysteine to phenylalanine, the CDR3 consists of 15 amino acids. The read is trimmed to its CDR3 DNA, 45 bases read in frame from base 1. Summary of the overall study and its limitations: The apparently early recovery of alphabetaT-cell counts about two months after transplant reportedly depended on only several hundred rapidly expanded clones that came from non-depleted graft cells. In some patients, the high TCRbeta diversity seen at day 60 was put down to recipient T cells and intrathymic progenitors that had survived conditioning. Over subsequent months, a decline in hyperexpanded clone frequencies was noted, and after one year, T-cell counts and TCRbeta diversity were mostly ascribed to newly produced T cells.

Sequenced here: PBMCs, mostly from graft donor cells, sampled 180 days after TCRalphabeta/CD19-depleted stem cell transplant. The chain is made from TRBV12-3 or TRBV12-4 and TRBJ1-3; 7 central bases correspond to TRBD1. This TCR derives from a female patient aged 2-15 years who had a stem cell transplant for aplastic anemia, so the T cells may come from the graft donor. The base sequence is TGTGCCAGCAGTCCCCTTCAGGGGGTGGGAAACACCATATATTTT. It specifies CASSPLQGVGNTIYF.